The T cell receptor (beta chain) under discussion was sequenced for a study of blood T cell repertoires in COVID-19. Study overall: The study drew acute and convalescent COVID-19 samples from the United States, Italy and Spain. PBMCs, B-cell-depleted T cells, or T cells provided the cDNA or gDNA that made up the material.

The authors' processing: Amplification from reference gene primers served as the basis for estimated nucleated cell counts. Data came from immunoSEQ multiplex PCR; TCRdb stores just in-frame clones and leaves some out. The V and J calls and the clone size are those of that table, but D and trimming were determined from the DNA. The table shows approximately 90,000 clones, with roughly 80% occurring only once. Germline trimming cut 6 bases from V and 2 bases from J; bases unmatched to any gene: 5. The CDR3 has 15 residues. CDR1 is MNHEY, CDR2 SMNVEV, per germline (reference sequence). The sequencing sample was made of peripheral blood. The receptor was isolated from a man aged 55 to 70 with acute or convalescent COVID-19. The chain carries TRBV27 and TRBJ1-5, with TRBD1 matching 9 bases. CDR3 in amino acids: CASRKQGAGNQPQHF. CDR3 bases: TGTGCCAGCAGAAAACAGGGGGCCGGCAATCAGCCCCAGCATTTT.